This TCR beta chain was profiled in a study of cytomegalovirus exposure and HLA in healthy donors. Findings and limits, study-wide: Available immune exposure information was restricted to CMV serostatus only. Further analysis, carried out later, found HLA-associated TCR beta chains more clonally expanded than equally common other chains.

Of note for this clone: What it recognizes is unknown.

This PCR relied on a set of 60 Vbeta primers and 13 Jbeta primers. In the original workflow: An analysis that came later counted tens of millions of unique TCR beta chains, 10 million to 12 million shared. Some clones are missing from TCRdb's copy, which holds only in-frame ones; the method was immunoSEQ multiplex PCR. Clone size and V and J calls were adopted from that table, with D and trimming inferred from the DNA. The sample contains about 120,000 clones, over 65% of which appear only once. J was trimmed by 14 bases and V by 0 bases; bases with no gene match: 10. Germline V gene lookup returns CDR1 MNHEY and CDR2 SMNVEV (reference sequence). This CDR3 region has 14 residues.

This TCR was sampled from a woman aged 25 to 45 in good health and CMV-seropositive. What was sequenced was PBMCs. The chain joins TRBV27 to TRBJ2-5; TRBD2 matches at 9 bases. CDR3 sequence reads: CASSLSPGLAGVYF. CDR3 in DNA: TGTGCCAGCAGTTTATCACCCGGGTTAGCGGGGGTTTACTTC.